This TCR beta chain was observed in a study of T cell responses to AZD1222 COVID-19 vaccine. Concerning this clone: Its antigen is as yet unknown. This may stem from a read error, because a much larger clone lies one nucleotide away. This specimen includes other DNA sequences encoding the same CDR3.

V was shortened by 0 bases and J by 0 bases, with 3 bases between the two germline ends. The CDR3 consists of 14 residues. Germline V lookup: CDR1 MNHEY, CDR2 SMNVEV (reference sequence). This table comes from immunoSEQ multiplex PCR, and its TCRdb copy is limited to in-frame clones, with some not included. The sample has more than 70,000 clones, 70% to 90% seen once. Study observations and caveats: Spike-specific TCR breadth and depth rose after two AZD1222 doses. Scientists sampled the repertoires only once the peak T cell response had passed.

The source material was peripheral blood, sampled 28 days after the second AZD1222 dose. The chain uses TRBV27 and TRBJ1-3; D ambiguous. The sequence came from an adult who received the AZD1222 COVID-19 vaccine. The CDR3, as DNA: TGTGCCAGCAGTTTATCAGGCTCTGGAAACACCATATATTTT. Amino acids: CASSLSGSGNTIYF.